The subject of this entry is one T cell receptor beta chain. In the PCR, 60 Vbeta and 13 Jbeta primers were used. Clones were read by immunoSEQ multiplex PCR, and TCRdb kept only the in-frame ones, dropping some. The sample holds some 130,000 clones; 82% are singletons and the top ten take about 7.4%. Trimming took off 2 bases at V and 4 bases at J, with 12 bases between the two ends. Germline CDR1 and CDR2: SGHRS and YFSETQ. This CDR3 region has 15 residues. The sample originates from a study of cytomegalovirus exposure and HLA in healthy donors. The receptor was isolated from a woman aged 45 to 65 in good health and CMV-seropositive. The material sequenced was PBMCs. The chain employs TRBV5-1 and TRBJ2-2; D is uncertain. CDR3 sequence: CASSFLYTSTGELFF. In nucleotides, the CDR3 is TGCGCCAGCAGCTTCTTGTACACCTCCACCGGGGAGCTGTTTTTT.